Below are 11 T cell receptor beta chains sequenced from a single sample in a study of blood T cell repertoires in COVID-19. Assay used: immunoSEQ multiplex PCR; TCRdb lists only in-frame clones, some missing. Of 100,000 to 150,000 clones listed, approximately 83% were seen once; the top ten hold approximately 30%. The sample was peripheral blood. These receptors all stem from a woman at least 80 years old with acute or convalescent COVID-19.

Here the CDR3 DNA reads TGTGCCAGCAGTTCTCCGGGACAGGGGGCGTCCGGCTATGGCTACACCTTC. Translation gives CASSSPGQGASGYGYTF. The gene calls are TRBV28 and TRBJ1-2, with 12 positions matching TRBD1. There are 17 residues in the CDR3. Germline V CDR1 and CDR2: MDHEN, SYDVKM. Trimming cost V 4 bases and J 4 bases; bases outside gene matches: 10.

The chain combines TRBV5-4 with TRBJ2-2, with D tentatively TRBD2 (6 bases). This CDR3 has 14 amino acids. Germline CDR1 SGHNT, CDR2 YYREEE (reference sequence). V lost 0 bases, J lost 8 bases, and 11 bases lay in between. The CDR3 region is CASSLDPRGGELFF. Here the CDR3 DNA reads TGTGCCAGCAGCTTGGATCCCCGGGGGGGGGAGCTGTTTTTT. Full variable domain (remainder filled in from reference TRBV5-4 and TRBJ2-2): ETGVTQSPTHLIKTRGQQVTLRCSSQSGHNTVSWYQQALGQGPQFIFQYYREEENGRGNFPPRFSGLQFPNYSSELNVNALELDDSALYLCASSLDPRGGELFFGEGSRLTVL.

This rearrangement joins TRBV3-1 (or the pseudogene TRBV3-2) to TRBJ1-5; 8 bases align to TRBD1. The CDR3 consists of 20 residues. In germline, CDR1 is LGHDT, CDR2 YNNKEL (reference sequence). V gave up 4 bases and J gave up 2 bases; unmatched junction bases: 19. The CDR3, as DNA: TGTGCCAGCAGCCCCCGAAGCACTCCGGACAGGGACTTTGGCAATCAGCCCCAGCATTTT. Protein product: CASSPRSTPDRDFGNQPQHF.

J is TRBJ2-2 and V is TRBV10-3; D is perhaps TRBD2 (5 bases). Germline CDR1 ENHRY, CDR2 SYGVKD. V shed 10 bases and J shed 2 bases, with 11 bases lying between them. CDR3 size: 13 residues. The DNA for the CDR3 is TGTGCCACCACCGGGGAAAACACCGGGGAGCTGTTTTTT. Its translation: CATTGENTGELFF.

The gene calls are TRBV6-4 and TRBJ1-6; the D gene is possibly TRBD1 (5 bases). This CDR3 region has 13 residues. Germline CDR1 is MRHNA and CDR2 is SNTAGT. V was shortened by 6 bases and J by 8 bases, with 11 bases between the two germline ends. CDR3 sequence: CASSLTDDSPLHF. In DNA form, the CDR3 reads TGTGCCAGCAGCCTGACAGACGATTCACCCCTCCACTTT.

This clone was counted once. The genes are TRBV9 and TRBJ2-7, with D maybe TRBD2 (6 bases). V lost 0 bases and J lost 6, with 16 bases in between. CDR3 length equals 15 residues. Per the germline V gene, CDR1 is SGDLS and CDR2 is YYNGEE. The CDR3 DNA reads as TGTGCCAGCAGCGTAGCTGCCCTACCGGGGGTCGAGCAGTACTTC. Translated: CASSVAALPGVEQYF.

The rearrangement uses TRBV29-1 and TRBJ2-4; possibly TRBD1 for D (7 bases). V was trimmed by 7 bases and J by 6 bases, leaving 19 bases between them. Germline CDR1 SQVTM, CDR2 ANQGSEA. The CDR3 is 14 amino acids. DNA for the CDR3: TGCAGCGCCCTGGACAGGAGGGATGGAAACATTCAGTACTTC. Translated, it gives CSALDRRDGNIQYF. The variable domain in full, with the rest retrieved from reference TRBV29-1 and TRBJ2-4, is SAVISQKPSRDICQRGTSLTIQCQVDSQVTMMFWYRQQPGQSLTLIATANQGSEATYESGFVIDKFPISRPNLTFSTLTVSNMSPEDSSIYLCSALDRRDGNIQYFGAGTRLSVL.

This rearrangement joins TRBV7-9 to TRBJ1-4; no reliable D call. Germline values: CDR1 SEHNR, CDR2 FQNEAQ (reference sequence). This CDR3 comprises 15 residues. Between the trimmed V and J ends, which lost 1 base and 5 bases, there was a span of 11 bases. CDR3 in DNA: TGTGCCAGCAGCTTAGACTCCGGGAGAAATGAAAAACTGTTTTTT. This encodes CASSLDSGRNEKLFF.

The genes are TRBV2 and TRBJ1-1; 7 bases fit TRBD1. This CDR3 is 15 amino acids long. Germline V gene data show CDR1 as SNHLY and CDR2 as FYNNEI. V shed 6 bases and J 1 base; nucleotides not matched to a gene: 8. This CDR3 reads CASRWTGGGNTEAFF. The DNA of the CDR3 is TGTGCCAGCAGGTGGACAGGTGGGGGGAACACTGAAGCTTTCTTT.

The chain uses TRBV5-1 and TRBJ2-7; 10 bases are a match to TRBD1. Unmatched junction bases numbered 16, after V lost 7 bases and J lost 0 bases. The CDR3 spans 18 residues. The V gene's germline CDR1 is SGHRS and CDR2 YFSETQ. DNA for the CDR3: TGCGCCAGCTCCGCGACGGGACAGGGGATGCCGAGCTCCTACGAGCAGTACTTC. This encodes CASSATGQGMPSSYEQYF.

The sample holds a few counts of this clone. V and J are TRBV4-3 and TRBJ2-5; 9 bases align to TRBD1. V lost 0 bases to trimming and J lost 7 bases; unmatched junction nucleotides: 6. Germline CDR1 LGHNA, CDR2 YSLEER. The CDR3 has 15 amino acids. CDR3 residues: CASSQEGQGMGTQYF. CDR3 nucleotide sequence: TGCGCCAGCAGCCAAGAAGGACAGGGGATGGGGACCCAGTACTTC.